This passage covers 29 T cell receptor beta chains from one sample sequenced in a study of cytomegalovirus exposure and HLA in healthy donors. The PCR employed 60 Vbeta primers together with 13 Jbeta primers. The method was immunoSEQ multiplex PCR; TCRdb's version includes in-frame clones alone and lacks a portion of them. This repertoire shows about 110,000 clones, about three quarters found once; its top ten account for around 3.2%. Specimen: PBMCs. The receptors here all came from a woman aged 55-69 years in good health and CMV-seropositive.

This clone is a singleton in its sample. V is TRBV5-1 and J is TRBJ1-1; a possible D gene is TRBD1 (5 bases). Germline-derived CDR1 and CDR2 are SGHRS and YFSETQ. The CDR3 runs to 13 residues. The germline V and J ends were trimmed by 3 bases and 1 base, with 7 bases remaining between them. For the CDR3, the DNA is TGCGCCAGCAGCTATGGACAGAACACTGAAGCTTTCTTT. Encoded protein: CASSYGQNTEAFF.

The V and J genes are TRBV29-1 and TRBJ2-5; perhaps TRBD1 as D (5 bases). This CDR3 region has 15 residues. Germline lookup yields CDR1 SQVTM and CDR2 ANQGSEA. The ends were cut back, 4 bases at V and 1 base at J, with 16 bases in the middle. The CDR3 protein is CSVAAGNRPQETQYF. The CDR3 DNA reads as TGCAGCGTTGCGGCAGGGAACAGGCCCCAAGAGACCCAGTACTTC.

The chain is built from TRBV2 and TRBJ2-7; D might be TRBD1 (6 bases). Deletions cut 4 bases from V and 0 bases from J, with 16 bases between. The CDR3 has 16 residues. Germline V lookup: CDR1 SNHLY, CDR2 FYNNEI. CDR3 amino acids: CASSAQGTRSSYEQYF. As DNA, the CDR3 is TGTGCCAGCAGTGCGCAGGGGACACGGAGCTCCTACGAGCAGTACTTC.

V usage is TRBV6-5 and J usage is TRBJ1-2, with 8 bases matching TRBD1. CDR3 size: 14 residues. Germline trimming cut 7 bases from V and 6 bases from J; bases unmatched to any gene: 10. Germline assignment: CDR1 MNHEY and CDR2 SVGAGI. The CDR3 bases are TGTGCCAGCACCGAGGGACAGGAGAGAGATGGCTACACCTTC. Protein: CASTEGQERDGYTF.

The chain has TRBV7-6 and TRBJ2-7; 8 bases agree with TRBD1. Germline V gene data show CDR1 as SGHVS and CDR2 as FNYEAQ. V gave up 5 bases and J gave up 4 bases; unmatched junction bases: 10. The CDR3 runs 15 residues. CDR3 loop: CASSRGGRGRYEQYF. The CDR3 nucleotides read TGTGCCAGCAGCCGGGGAGGCAGGGGGCGTTACGAGCAGTACTTC. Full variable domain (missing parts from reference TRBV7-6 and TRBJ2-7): GAGVSQSPRYKVTKRGQDVALRCDPISGHVSLYWYRQALGQGPEFLTYFNYEAQQDKSGLPNDRFSAERPEGSISTLTIQRTEQRDSAMYRCASSRGGRGRYEQYFGPGTRLTVT.

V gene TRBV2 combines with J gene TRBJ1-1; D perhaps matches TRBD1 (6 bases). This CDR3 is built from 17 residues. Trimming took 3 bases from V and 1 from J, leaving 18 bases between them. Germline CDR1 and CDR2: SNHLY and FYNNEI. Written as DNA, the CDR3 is TGTGCCAGCAGTGAGCCGGACAGTGGCGGTCGGAACACTGAAGCTTTCTTT. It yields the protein CASSEPDSGGRNTEAFF. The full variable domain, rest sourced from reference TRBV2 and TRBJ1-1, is EPEVTQTPSHQVTQMGQEVILRCVPISNHLYFYWYRQILGQKVEFLVSFYNNEISEKSEIFDDQFSVERPDGSNFTLKIRSTKLEDSAMYFCASSEPDSGGRNTEAFFGQGTRLTVV.

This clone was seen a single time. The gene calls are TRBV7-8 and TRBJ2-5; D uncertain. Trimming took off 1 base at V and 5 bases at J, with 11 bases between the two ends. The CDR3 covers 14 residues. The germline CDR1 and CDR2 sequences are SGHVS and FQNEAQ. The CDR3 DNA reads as TGTGCCAGCAGCTTAGTTCTGATTAGCGAGACCCAGTACTTC. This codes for CASSLVLISETQYF.

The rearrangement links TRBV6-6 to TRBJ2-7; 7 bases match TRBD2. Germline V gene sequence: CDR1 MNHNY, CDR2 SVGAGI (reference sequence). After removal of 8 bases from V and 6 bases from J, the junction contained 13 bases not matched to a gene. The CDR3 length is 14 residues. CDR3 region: CASHRGRAIPEQYF. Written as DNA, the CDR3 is TGTGCCAGCCACCGGGGGAGGGCCATACCCGAGCAGTACTTC.

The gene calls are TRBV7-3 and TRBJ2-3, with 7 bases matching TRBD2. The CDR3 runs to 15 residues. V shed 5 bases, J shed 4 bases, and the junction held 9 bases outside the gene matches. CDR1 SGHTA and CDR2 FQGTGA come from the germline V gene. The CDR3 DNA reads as TGTGCCAGCAGCCCAAGGGCGGGAGCGTCAGATACGCAGTATTTT. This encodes CASSPRAGASDTQYF.

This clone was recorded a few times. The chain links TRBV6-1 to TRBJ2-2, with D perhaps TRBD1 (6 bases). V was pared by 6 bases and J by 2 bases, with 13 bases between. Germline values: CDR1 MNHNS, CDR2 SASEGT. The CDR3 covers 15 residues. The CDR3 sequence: CASSLGTLNTGELFF. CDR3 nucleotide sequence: TGTGCCAGCAGCCTCGGGACACTAAACACCGGGGAGCTGTTTTTT.

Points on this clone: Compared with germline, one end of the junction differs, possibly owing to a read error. Here the CDR3 reads CDISGGLAGGISYNEQFF. The CDR3 nucleotides are TGTGACATCAGCGGGGGGCTAGCGGGCGGTATATCCTACAATGAGCAGTTCTTC. This chain links TRBV10-3 with TRBJ2-1; TRBD2 agrees at 9 bases. Germline V gene sequence: CDR1 ENHRY, CDR2 SYGVKD. This CDR3 contains 18 residues.

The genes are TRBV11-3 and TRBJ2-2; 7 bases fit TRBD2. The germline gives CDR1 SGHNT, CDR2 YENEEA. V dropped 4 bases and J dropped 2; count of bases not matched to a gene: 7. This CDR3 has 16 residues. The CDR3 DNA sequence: TGTGCCAGCAGCTCCCTAACTAGCGAAAACACCGGGGAGCTGTTTTTT. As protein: CASSSLTSENTGELFF.

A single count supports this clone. The DNA for the CDR3 is TGCGCCAGCAGCTCACTTGGGGGCCCTAGCGGGAATTCCGATACGCAGTATTTT. Amino acids: CASSSLGGPSGNSDTQYF. V and J are TRBV5-1 and TRBJ2-3; 9 bases agree with TRBD2. V was pared by 3 bases and J by 6 bases, with 17 bases of the junction left unmatched. The germline V gene has CDR1 SGHRS and CDR2 YFSETQ. The CDR3 has 18 residues.

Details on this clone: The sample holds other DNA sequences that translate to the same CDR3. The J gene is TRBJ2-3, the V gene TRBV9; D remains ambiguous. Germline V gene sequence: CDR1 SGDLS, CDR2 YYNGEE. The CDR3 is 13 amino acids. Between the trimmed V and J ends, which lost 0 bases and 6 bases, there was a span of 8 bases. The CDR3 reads CASSVASPDTQYF. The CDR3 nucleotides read TGTGCCAGCAGCGTAGCCTCTCCCGATACGCAGTATTTT.

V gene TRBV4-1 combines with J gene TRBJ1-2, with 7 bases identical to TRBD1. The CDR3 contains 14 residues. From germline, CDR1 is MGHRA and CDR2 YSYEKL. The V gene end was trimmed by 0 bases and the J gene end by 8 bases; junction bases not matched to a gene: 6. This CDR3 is CASSQDLKGAGYTF. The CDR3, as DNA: TGCGCCAGCAGCCAAGATTTAAAGGGGGCGGGCTACACCTTC.

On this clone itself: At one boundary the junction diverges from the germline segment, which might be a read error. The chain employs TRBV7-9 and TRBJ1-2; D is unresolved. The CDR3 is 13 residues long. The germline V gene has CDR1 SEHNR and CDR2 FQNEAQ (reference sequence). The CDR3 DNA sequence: TGTTCCAGCAGCTTAGTCCCGGTCTATGGCTACACCTTC. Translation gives CSSSLVPVYGYTF.

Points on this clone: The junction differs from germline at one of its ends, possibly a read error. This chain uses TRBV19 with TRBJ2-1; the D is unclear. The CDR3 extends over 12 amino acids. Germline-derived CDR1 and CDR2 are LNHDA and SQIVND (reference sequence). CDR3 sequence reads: CASSVDLNEQFF. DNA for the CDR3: TGTGCCAGTAGTGTAGACTTAAATGAGCAGTTCTTC.

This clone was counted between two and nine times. The CDR3 region has the DNA TGTGCCAGCAGTGCCGACAGGGATGAAAAACTGTTTTTT. Its translation is CASSADRDEKLFF. The rearrangement uses TRBV6-4 and TRBJ1-4; TRBD1 matches at 7 bases. The V segment lost 4 bases and the J segment 6 bases; nucleotides outside the gene matches: 2. The germline V gene has CDR1 MRHNA and CDR2 SNTAGT. The CDR3 length is 13 residues.

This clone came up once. CDR3 in DNA: TGCAGCGTGGCAAGGGGAATGAACACTGAAGCTTTCTTT. This encodes CSVARGMNTEAFF. This rearrangement joins TRBV29-1 to TRBJ1-1, with D tentatively TRBD1 (5 bases). The germline gives CDR1 SQVTM, CDR2 ANQGSEA. Trimming took off 6 bases at V and 0 bases at J, with 11 bases between the two ends. This CDR3 spans 13 amino acids.

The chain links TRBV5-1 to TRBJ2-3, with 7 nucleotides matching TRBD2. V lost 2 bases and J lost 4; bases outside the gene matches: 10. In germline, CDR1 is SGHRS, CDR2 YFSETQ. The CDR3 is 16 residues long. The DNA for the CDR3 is TGCGCCAGCAGCTTCTTAGAGGGAGGGAGGGCAGATACGCAGTATTTT. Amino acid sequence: CASSFLEGGRADTQYF.

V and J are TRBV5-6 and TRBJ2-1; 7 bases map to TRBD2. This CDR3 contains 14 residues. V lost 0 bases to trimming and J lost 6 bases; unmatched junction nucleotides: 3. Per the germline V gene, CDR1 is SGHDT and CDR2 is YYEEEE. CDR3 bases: TGTGCCAGCAGCTTGGTTCTAGCGGTCAATGAGCAGTTCTTC. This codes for CASSLVLAVNEQFF.

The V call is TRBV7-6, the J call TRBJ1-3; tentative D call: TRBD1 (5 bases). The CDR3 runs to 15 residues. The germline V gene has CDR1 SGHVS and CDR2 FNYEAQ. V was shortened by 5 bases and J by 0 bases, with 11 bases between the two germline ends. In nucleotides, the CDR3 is TGTGCCAGCAGCCCCTATGGGGCCTCTGGAAACACCATATATTTT. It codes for CASSPYGASGNTIYF.

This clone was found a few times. This chain's CDR3 is CASSPGWQGYGYTF. CDR3 in DNA: TGTGCCAGCAGTCCGGGCTGGCAGGGCTATGGCTACACCTTC. The chain uses TRBV28 and TRBJ1-2, with D maybe TRBD1 (5 bases). Germline CDR1 reads MDHEN; CDR2 reads SYDVKM. The CDR3 sequence is 14 residues long. The V end lost 5 bases, the J end lost 4 bases, and 14 bases lay between the germline ends.

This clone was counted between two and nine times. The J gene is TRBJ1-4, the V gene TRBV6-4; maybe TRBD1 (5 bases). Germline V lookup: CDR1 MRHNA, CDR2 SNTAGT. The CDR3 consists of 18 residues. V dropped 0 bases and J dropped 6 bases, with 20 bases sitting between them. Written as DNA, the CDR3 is TGTGCCAGCAGTGACTCGGTAACTGGGCGGGGCGGGCATGAAAAACTGTTTTTT. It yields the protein CASSDSVTGRGGHEKLFF.

In DNA form, the CDR3 reads TGTGCCAGCAGTAAAAGCGGGTTTAATGAGCAGTTCTTC. The encoded protein is CASSKSGFNEQFF. The chain employs TRBV2 and TRBJ2-1; D might be TRBD2 (6 bases). CDR3 length: 13 amino acids. CDR1 is SNHLY, CDR2 FYNNEI, per germline. V lost 5 bases, J lost 7 bases, and 12 bases lay in between.

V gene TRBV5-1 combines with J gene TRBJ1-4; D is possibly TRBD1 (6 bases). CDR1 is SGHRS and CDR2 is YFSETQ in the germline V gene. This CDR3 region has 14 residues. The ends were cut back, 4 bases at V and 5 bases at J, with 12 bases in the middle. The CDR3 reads CASSRRDKNEKLFF. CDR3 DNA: TGCGCCAGCAGCCGCCGGGACAAAAATGAAAAACTGTTTTTT.

In DNA form, the CDR3 reads TGTGCCAGCAGGGAGGGGGCGCGTGAAAAACTGTTTTTT. It translates to CASREGAREKLFF. The chain links TRBV6-5 to TRBJ1-4; 7 positions match TRBD1. In germline, CDR1 is MNHEY, CDR2 SVGAGI. The V gene end was trimmed by 6 bases and the J gene end by 7 bases; junction bases not matched to a gene: 5. The CDR3 contains 13 residues.

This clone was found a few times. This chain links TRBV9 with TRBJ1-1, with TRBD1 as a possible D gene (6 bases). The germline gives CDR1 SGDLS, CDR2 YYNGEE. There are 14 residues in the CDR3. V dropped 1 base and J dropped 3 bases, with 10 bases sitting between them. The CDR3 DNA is TGTGCCAGCAGCGTAACAGGGCGGGACACTGAAGCTTTCTTT. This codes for CASSVTGRDTEAFF.

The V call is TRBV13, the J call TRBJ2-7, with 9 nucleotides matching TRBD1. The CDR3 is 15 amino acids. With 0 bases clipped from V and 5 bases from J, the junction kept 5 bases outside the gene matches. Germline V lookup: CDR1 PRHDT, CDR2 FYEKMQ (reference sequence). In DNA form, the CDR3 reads TGTGCCAGCAGCTTAGGCGGGGACAGGGTGGACGAGCAGTACTTC. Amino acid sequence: CASSLGGDRVDEQYF.